Reported below is one T cell receptor (beta chain). The germline CDR1 and CDR2 sequences are SGHDN and FVKESK. Trimming pared 3 bases from V and 4 bases from J, leaving 21 bases between. CDR3 length: 17 amino acids. The library targeted TCRbeta and was prepared with unique molecular identifiers. TCRdb re-analysed the PCR reads in MiXCR, keeping a single row per CDR3 protein. The sample has fewer than 150,000 distinct CDR3 sequences, about a tenth seen once. The data derive from a study of T-cell reconstitution after alpha-beta-depleted transplantation in children. Sequencing used PBMCs, mostly from graft donor cells, obtained 180 days after TCRalphabeta/CD19-depleted stem cell transplant. The clonotype originates from a girl under three years old who had a stem cell transplant for combined immunodeficiency, so the T cells may come from the graft donor. V gene TRBV14 combines with J gene TRBJ1-2, with no clear D. The CDR3 region has the DNA TGTGCCAGCAGCCACCTAGACCGGAATTGGGCCGCCTATGGCTACACCTTC. As protein: CASSHLDRNWAAYGYTF.